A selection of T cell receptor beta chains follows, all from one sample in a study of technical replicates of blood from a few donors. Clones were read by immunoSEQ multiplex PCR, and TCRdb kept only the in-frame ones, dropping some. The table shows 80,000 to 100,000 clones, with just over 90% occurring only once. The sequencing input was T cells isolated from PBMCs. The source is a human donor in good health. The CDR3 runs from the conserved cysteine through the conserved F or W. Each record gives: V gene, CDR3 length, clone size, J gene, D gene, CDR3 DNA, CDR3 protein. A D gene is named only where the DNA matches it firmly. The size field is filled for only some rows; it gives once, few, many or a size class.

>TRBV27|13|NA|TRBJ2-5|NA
TGTGCCAGCAGTTTGAGGCTACAAGAGACCCAGTACTTC
CASSLRLQETQYF
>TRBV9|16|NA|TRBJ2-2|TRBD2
TGTGCCAGCAGCTCACGGGGGGGGCCGAACACCGGGGAGCTGTTTTTT
CASSSRGGPNTGELFF
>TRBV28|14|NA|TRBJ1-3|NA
TGTGCCAGCAGCCCGGGGGGGGCTCGAAACACCATATATTTT
CASSPGGARNTIYF
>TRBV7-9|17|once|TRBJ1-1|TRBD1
TGTGCCAGCAGCCCTCGGAGGACAGGCCAAAACACCACTGAAGCTTTCTTT
CASSPRRTGQNTTEAFF
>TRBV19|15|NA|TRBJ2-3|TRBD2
TGTGCCAGTCGTCGGCTAGCGGGAGGGGCAGATACGCAGTATTTT
CASRRLAGGADTQYF
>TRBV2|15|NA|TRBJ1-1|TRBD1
TGTGCCAGCAGTGAAGCGGACAGGGGGCATACTGAAGCTTTCTTT
CASSEADRGHTEAFF
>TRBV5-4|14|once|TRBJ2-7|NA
TGTGCCAGCAGCAACCGGGACTTCTCCTACGAGCAGTACTTC
CASSNRDFSYEQYF
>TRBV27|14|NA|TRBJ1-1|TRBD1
TGTGCCAGCAGTTATGACAGGGAGAACACTGAAGCTTTCTTT
CASSYDRENTEAFF
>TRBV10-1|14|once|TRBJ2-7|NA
TGCGCCAGCAGTGAGTCAGGGGGACCGTACGAGCAGTACTTC
CASSESGGPYEQYF
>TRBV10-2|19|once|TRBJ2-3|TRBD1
TGCGCCAGCAGGAGGTATGACAGGGCCCCTCCTCTTAGCACAGATACGCAGTATTTT
CASRRYDRAPPLSTDTQYF
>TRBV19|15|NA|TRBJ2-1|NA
TGTGCCAGTAGCCACGCCGGGGTGGTCGGCAATGAGCAGTTCTTC
CASSHAGVVGNEQFF
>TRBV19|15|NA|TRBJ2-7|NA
TGTGCCAGTAGTATAGTTGGGGCGGGGTCCTACGAGCAGTACTTC
CASSIVGAGSYEQYF
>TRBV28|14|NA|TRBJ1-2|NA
TGTGCCAGCAGTTCCAGGGTTTCTAACTATGGCTACACCTTC
CASSSRVSNYGYTF
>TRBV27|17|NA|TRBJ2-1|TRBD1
TGTGCCAGCAGTTTCATCTTCCGGGACAGGGTTTGGAATGAGCAGTTCTTC
CASSFIFRDRVWNEQFF
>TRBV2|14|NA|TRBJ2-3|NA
TGTGCCAGCAGTCCTACTAGCCACACAGATACGCAGTATTTT
CASSPTSHTDTQYF
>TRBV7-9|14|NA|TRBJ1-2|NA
TGTGCCAGCAGCTCCGAGGACAGCCTCTATGGCTACACCTTC
CASSSEDSLYGYTF
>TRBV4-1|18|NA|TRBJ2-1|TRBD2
TGCGCCAGCAGCCAAGGGCGGGGGGGGATACCCTCCTACAATGAGCAGTTCTTC
CASSQGRGGIPSYNEQFF
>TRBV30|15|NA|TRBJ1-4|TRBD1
TGTGCCTGGCAATCCCGGGACAGGGTGGGACCAATGCTGTTTTTT
CAWQSRDRVGPMLFF
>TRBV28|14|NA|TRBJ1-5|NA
TGTGCCAGCAGTTTTCAGGGCTCGGATCAGCCCCAGCATTTT
CASSFQGSDQPQHF
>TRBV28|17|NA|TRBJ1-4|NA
TGTGCCAGCTCCGTCAGAAAACTGGACAGCCGTAATGAAAAACTGTTTTTT
CASSVRKLDSRNEKLFF
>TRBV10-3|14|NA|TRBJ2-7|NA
TGTGCCGTGCGACCTGACAGAAGCTCCTACGAGCAGTACTTC
CAVRPDRSSYEQYF
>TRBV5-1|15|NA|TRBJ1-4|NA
TGCGCCAGCAGCTTGGGGCCAGGGACTAATGAAAAACTGTTTTTT
CASSLGPGTNEKLFF
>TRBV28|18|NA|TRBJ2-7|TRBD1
TGTGCCAGCAGTTTATATTGGCCAGCGACAGGGGGTTCCTACGAGCAGTACTTC
CASSLYWPATGGSYEQYF
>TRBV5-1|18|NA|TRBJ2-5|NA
TGCGCCAGCAGCCCGACCGGGCCAAGAAAGTGGGGGGAAGAGACCCAGTACTTC
CASSPTGPRKWGEETQYF
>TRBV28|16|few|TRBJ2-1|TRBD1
TGTGCCAGCAGCCACCTTAGACAGGGCTATTACAATGAGCAGTTCTTC
CASSHLRQGYYNEQFF
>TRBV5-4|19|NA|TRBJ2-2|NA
TGTGCCAGCAGCGACGGACGGACAGCTCCTTTGAGTAGCACCGGGGAGCTGTTTTTT
CASSDGRTAPLSSTGELFF
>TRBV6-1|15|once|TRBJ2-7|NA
TGTGCCAGCAGTGTAGTAGCACCTGTCACCTACGAGCAGTACTTC
CASSVVAPVTYEQYF
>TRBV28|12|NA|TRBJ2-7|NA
TGTGCCAGCAGTTTAACCCAGGGTTGGCAGTACTTC
CASSLTQGWQYF
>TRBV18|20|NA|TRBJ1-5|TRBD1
TGTGCCAGCTCACCACCCCCGGGACAGGGGGCCTTGGCTAGCAATCAGCCCCAGCATTTT
CASSPPPGQGALASNQPQHF
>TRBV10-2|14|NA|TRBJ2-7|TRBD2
TGCGCCAGCGGGGGACTAGCGGGTTTCTACGAGCAGTACTTC
CASGGLAGFYEQYF
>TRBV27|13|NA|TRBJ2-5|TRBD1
TGTGCCAGCAGTCCCGGGACAGGCTTAACCCAGTACTTC
CASSPGTGLTQYF
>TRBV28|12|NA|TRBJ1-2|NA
TGTGCCAGCAGTTTTTGGGGCAATGGCTACACCTTC
CASSFWGNGYTF
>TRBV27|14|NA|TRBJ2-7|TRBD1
TGTGCCAGCAGTTTTTCGGGCAGGGGGTACGAGCAGTACTTC
CASSFSGRGYEQYF
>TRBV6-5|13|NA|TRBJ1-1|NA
TGTGCCAGCAGTTACGAGCGTTCCACTGAAGCTTTCTTT
CASSYERSTEAFF
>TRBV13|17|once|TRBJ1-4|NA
TGTGCCAGCAGCTTAACCCCTCAACAGGCCCGCGCTGAAAAACTGTTTTTT
CASSLTPQQARAEKLFF
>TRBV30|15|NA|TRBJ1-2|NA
TGTGCCTGGAGTGCAACCCTAATCCCCGAAAAGGGCTACACCTTC
CAWSATLIPEKGYTF
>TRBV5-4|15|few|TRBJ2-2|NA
TGTGCCAGCAGCTCACCGACAGGGAACACCGGGGAGCTGTTTTTT
CASSSPTGNTGELFF
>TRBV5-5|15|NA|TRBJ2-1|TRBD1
TGTGCCAGCAGCTTGGGACAGGGCTCCTACAATGAGCAGTTCTTC
CASSLGQGSYNEQFF
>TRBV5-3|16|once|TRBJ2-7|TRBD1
TGTGCCAGAAGCTATACAGGGGAGAGGGCCTCCTACGAGCAGTACTTC
CARSYTGERASYEQYF
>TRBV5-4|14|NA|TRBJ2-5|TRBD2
TGTGCCAGCAGCTTGTTAGCGGGGTTAGAGACCCAGTACTTC
CASSLLAGLETQYF
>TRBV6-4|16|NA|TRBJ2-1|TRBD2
TGTGCCAGCAGTGACACGGGCGGGAGCCCGGGCAATGAGCAGTTCTTC
CASSDTGGSPGNEQFF
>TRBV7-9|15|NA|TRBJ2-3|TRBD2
TGTGCCAGCAGCCCTAGCGGGTCCTACACAGATACGCAGTATTTT
CASSPSGSYTDTQYF
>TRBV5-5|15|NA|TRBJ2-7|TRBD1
TGTGCCAGCAGCCCCTCGGGACAGGGGGCGTTCGAGCAGTACTTC
CASSPSGQGAFEQYF
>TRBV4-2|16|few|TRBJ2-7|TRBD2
TGTGCCAGCAGCCAAGATCTAACTAGCGGGAGGTACGAGCAGTACTTC
CASSQDLTSGRYEQYF
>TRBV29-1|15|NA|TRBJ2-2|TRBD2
TGCAGCGTCTCGACTAGCGGGAGTCTCACCGGGGAGCTGTTTTTT
CSVSTSGSLTGELFF